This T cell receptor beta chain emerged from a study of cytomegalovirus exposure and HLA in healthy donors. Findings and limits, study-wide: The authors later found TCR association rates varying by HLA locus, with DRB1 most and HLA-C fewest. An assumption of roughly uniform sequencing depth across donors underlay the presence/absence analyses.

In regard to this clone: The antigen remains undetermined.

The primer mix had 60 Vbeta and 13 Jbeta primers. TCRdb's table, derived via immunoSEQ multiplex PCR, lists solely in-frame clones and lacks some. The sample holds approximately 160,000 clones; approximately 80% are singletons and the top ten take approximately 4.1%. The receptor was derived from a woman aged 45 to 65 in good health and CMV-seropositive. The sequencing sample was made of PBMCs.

CDR3 residues: CASSPGTGREYEQYF. CDR3 sequence (DNA): TGTGCCAGCAGCCCCGGGACAGGGAGGGAATACGAGCAGTACTTC. This chain uses TRBV9 with TRBJ2-7; 9 nucleotides line up with TRBD1. The J segment lost 4 bases and the V segment lost 4 bases, leaving 9 bases of the junction unmatched. From germline, CDR1 is SGDLS and CDR2 YYNGEE. CDR3 size: 15 residues. The whole variable domain, remainder taken from reference TRBV9 and TRBJ2-7, is DSGVTQTPKHLITATGQRVTLRCSPRSGDLSVYWYQQSLDQGLQFLIQYYNGEERAKGNILERFSAQQFPDLHSELNLSSLELGDSALYFCASSPGTGREYEQYFGPGTRLTVT.